This TCR beta chain was observed in a study of shared clonotypes between healthy human individuals (dated by TCRdb to about 2020). About the investigation overall: The cohort included three men and a couple of women between 18 and 49 years of age. The study deeply sequenced blood TCR repertoires of about 5 healthy adults to estimate repertoire size and the extent of clonotype sharing between individuals. To increase sequencing depth and limit assay-specific biases, different laboratories used diverse techniques to prepare libraries and sequence TCR repertoires. Leukapheresis yielded between about 0.8 and 9.5 billion PBMCs per donor.

As concerns this clone: Its cognate antigen has yet to be identified. No qualities accompany the bases; no much larger clone lies one base away.

Using the deep immunoSEQ assay, TCR CDR3 regions were amplified from genomic DNA by multiplex PCR. Genomic DNA extracted from each cell subset was distributed evenly over all wells of several immunoSEQ 96-well plates, and each plate served as one replicate. Each replicate PCR for unsorted PBMC received 300 to 350 ng genomic DNA, equal to tens of thousands of T cell genomes. Unsorted PBMC genomic DNA was sequenced across ten immunoSEQ deep assay plates. Purified libraries were measured with a Qubit 3.0 fluorometer, size-checked on a Bioanalyzer 2100, and measured again with the KAPA Library Quantification kit. Every immunoSEQ 96-well plate was sequenced on a separate single-read 150-cycle Illumina NextSeq 550 flow cell. Under the source paper's analysis protocol: Because only junctional sequences without quality scores were contained in the immunoSEQ output, filtering matching that applied to full-length reads could not be performed. Sequences were annotated with PyIR, a Python wrapper for IgBLAST v1.9, using IMGT germline references to assign V/J genes and CDR3. Reads were filtered out if the reads had weak V/J assignments (E-value above 1e-6), no CDR3, stop codons, out-of-frame junctions, or ambiguous translated residues. V3J clonotypes were defined by identical inferred V gene, J gene, and CDR3 amino acid sequence. Percentage overlap between repertoires was computed as shared unique clonotypes divided by the size of the smaller repertoire. Repertoire richness was assessed with RTK rarefaction, the Chao1 estimator, and Recon v2.1 estimates of unobserved clonotypes. TCRdb provides this immuneACCESS table in a form limited to in-frame rearrangements. Some clones are lacking; in checked studies, under half of them reflect an unresolved V gene, and why the rest are absent is not known. The V and J calls and the clone size are those of that table, but D and trimming were determined from the DNA. The sample table lists roughly 500,000 clones, about 82% of them with a count of one. The ten biggest clones cover over 10% of the sample.

From the germline V gene, CDR1 is SGHTA and CDR2 is FQGNSA. V is shortened by 2 bases, J by 4 bases, and the region joining them spans 8 bases. CDR3 length: 14 amino acids, cysteine to phenylalanine. The CDR3 DNA has 42 bases and is translated from base 1. Overall results and qualifications from the work: Because the study included a small number of donors, the genetic and exposure-history diversity represented was limited. Sampling was restricted to blood, and TCR repertoires in tissues likely differ from the TCR repertoires found in blood. Pairwise subsampling led to the expectation that sequencing depth would affect the degree of clonotype sharing among donors.

Healthy HIV-negative adults with no recently reported acute infections or vaccinations were included as donors. Only Caucasian adults living in Nashville, Tennessee, USA were represented among the donors. For unsorted samples, roughly 91 million PBMCs were counted, and genomic DNA was extracted using the QIAamp DNA Blood Mini kit. Blood was collected by leukapheresis, and PBMCs were isolated by Ficoll-Histopaque density gradient centrifugation and then cryopreserved in liquid nitrogen vapor phase. This sequence originates from a middle-aged woman in good health. Some clones in this sample may be carry-over from other donors' samples. The V gene is TRBV7-2 and the J gene is TRBJ2-2, with a weak D call of TRBD2 (6 bases match). The specimen was PBMCs. The DNA sequence is as follows: TGTGCCAGCAGCTTAAGGAGGGGCACCGGGGAGCTGTTTTTT. Its amino acids are CASSLRRGTGELFF.